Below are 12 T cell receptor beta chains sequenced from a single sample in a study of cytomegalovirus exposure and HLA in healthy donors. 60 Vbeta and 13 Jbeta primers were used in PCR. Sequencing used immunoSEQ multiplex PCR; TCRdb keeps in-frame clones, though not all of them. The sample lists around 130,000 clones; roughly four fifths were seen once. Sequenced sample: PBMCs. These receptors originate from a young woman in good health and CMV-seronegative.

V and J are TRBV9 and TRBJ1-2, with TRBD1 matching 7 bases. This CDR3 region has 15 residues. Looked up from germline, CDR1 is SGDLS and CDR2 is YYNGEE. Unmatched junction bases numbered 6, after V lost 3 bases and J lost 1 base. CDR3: CASSERTGYNYGYTF. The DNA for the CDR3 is TGTGCCAGCAGCGAAAGGACAGGATATAACTATGGCTACACCTTC.

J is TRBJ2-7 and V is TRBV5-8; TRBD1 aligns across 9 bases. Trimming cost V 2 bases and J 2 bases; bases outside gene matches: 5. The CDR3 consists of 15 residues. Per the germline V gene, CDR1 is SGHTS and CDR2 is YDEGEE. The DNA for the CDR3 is TGTGCCAGCAGCTTACGGGACAGGGTCACCTACGAGCAGTACTTC. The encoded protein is CASSLRDRVTYEQYF. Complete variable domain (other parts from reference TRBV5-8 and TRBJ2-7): EAGVTQSPTHLIKTRGQQATLRCSPISGHTSVYWYQQALGLGLQFLLWYDEGEERNRGNFPPRFSGRQFPNYSSELNVNALELEDSALYLCASSLRDRVTYEQYFGPGTRLTVT.

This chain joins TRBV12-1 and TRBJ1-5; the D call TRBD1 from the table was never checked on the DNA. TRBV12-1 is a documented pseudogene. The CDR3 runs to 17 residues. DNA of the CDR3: TGTGCCAGCAGCTTTGTAGGTATCTGGCAGGGGAATCAGCCCCAGCATTTT. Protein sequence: CASSFVGIWQGNQPQHF.

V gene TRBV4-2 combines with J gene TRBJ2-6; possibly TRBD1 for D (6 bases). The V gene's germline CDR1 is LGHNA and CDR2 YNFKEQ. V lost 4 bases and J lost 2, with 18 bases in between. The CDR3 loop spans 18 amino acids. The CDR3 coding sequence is TGTGCCAGCAGCCGGGATCAGGGGAGAGGTCCTGGGGCCAACGTCCTGACTTTC. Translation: CASSRDQGRGPGANVLTF.

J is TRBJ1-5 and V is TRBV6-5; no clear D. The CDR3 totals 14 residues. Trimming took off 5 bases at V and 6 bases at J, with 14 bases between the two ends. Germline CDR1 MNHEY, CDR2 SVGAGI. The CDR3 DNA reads TGTGCCAGCAGTGCCATGCAGGTGCTTCAGCCCCAGCATTTT. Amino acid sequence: CASSAMQVLQPQHF.

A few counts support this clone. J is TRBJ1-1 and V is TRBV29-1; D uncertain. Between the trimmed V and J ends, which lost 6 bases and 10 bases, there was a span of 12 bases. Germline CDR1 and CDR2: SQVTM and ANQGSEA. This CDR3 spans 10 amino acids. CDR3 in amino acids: CSVEAGAAFF. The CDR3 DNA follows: TGCAGCGTAGAGGCCGGCGCAGCTTTCTTT.

This CDR3 reads CASSPGTGNMGYGYTF. The CDR3 DNA is TGCGCCAGCAGCCCCGGGACAGGGAATATGGGCTATGGCTACACCTTC. The chain recombines TRBV4-1 with TRBJ1-2, with 9 bases fitting TRBD1. V was clipped by 4 bases and J by 4 bases; unmatched bases: 10. Germline CDR1 reads MGHRA; CDR2 reads YSYEKL. The CDR3 loop spans 16 amino acids.

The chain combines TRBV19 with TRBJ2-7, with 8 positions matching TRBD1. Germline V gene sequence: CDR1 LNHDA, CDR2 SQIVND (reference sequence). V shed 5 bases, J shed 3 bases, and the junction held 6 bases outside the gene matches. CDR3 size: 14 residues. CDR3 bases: TGTGCCAGTAGTGCACAGGGGGATTTCTACGAGCAGTACTTC. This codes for CASSAQGDFYEQYF.

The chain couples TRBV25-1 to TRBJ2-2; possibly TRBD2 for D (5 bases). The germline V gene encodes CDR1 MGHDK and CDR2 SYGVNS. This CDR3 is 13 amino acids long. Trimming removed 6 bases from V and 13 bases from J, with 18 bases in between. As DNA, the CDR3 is TGTGCCAGCAGAGCCAGCGGAGCGGACGGGCTGTTTTTT. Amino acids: CASRASGADGLFF.

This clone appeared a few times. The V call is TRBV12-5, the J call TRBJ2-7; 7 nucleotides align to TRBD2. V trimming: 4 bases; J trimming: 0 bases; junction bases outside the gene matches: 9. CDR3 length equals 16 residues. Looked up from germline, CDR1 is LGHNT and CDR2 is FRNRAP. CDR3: CASGSPLVAGSYEQYF. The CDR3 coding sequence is TGTGCTAGTGGTTCCCCCTTGGTAGCGGGCTCCTACGAGCAGTACTTC.

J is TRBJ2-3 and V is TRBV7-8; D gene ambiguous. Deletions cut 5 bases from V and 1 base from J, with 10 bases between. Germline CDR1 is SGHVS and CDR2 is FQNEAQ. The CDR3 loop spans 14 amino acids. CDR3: CASSPNFGTDTQYF. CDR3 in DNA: TGTGCCAGCAGCCCCAATTTTGGCACAGATACGCAGTATTTT.

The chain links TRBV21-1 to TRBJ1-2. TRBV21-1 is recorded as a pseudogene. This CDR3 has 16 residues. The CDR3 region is CASSICPSRGRYGYTF. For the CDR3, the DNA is TGTGCCAGCAGCATATGTCCATCTCGAGGAAGGTATGGCTACACCTTC.